The clone carrying this T cell receptor (beta chain) has just one count. Its antigen remains unidentified. These data come from a study of cytomegalovirus exposure and HLA in healthy donors. Study-wide context: An earlier analysis identified under 130 million unique TCR beta sequences in 150 million to 200 million T cells. General observations from the study: Sequencing artifact likely explains a cluster of highly shared sequence variants. Researchers counted around 160 TCR beta chains as cytomegalovirus-associated. Earlier analysis looked at TCR beta V segments, and most were productive about 87% or about 30% of the time.

PCR was performed using 60 Vbeta and 13 Jbeta primers. The table came from immunoSEQ multiplex PCR; TCRdb's copy has only in-frame clones and leaves some out. The data contain about 130,000 clones, 80% of them singletons. Germline V gene data show CDR1 as MNHEY and CDR2 as SVGAGI. V gave up 5 bases and J gave up 1 base; unmatched junction bases: 4. The CDR3 totals 15 residues. The genes are TRBV6-5 and TRBJ2-3; TRBD1 agrees at 9 bases. This TCR derives from a man aged 25-40 years in good health and CMV-seronegative. Sequences were obtained from PBMCs. CDR3 sequence (DNA): TGTGCCAGCAGTCGGGGGGACAGGGGCACAGATACGCAGTATTTT. It codes for CASSRGDRGTDTQYF.